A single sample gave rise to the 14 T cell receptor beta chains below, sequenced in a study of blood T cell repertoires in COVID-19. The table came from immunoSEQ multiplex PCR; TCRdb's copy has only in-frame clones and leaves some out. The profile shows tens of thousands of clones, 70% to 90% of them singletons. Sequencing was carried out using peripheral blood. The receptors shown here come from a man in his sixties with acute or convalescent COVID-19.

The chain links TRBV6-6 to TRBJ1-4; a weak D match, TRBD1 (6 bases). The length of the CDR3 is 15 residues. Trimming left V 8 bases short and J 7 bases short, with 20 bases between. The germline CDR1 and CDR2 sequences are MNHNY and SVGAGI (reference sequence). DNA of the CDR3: TGTGCCAGCGTCACAACCGGGGGGGCGAGTGAAAAACTGTTTTTT. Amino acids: CASVTTGGASEKLFF.

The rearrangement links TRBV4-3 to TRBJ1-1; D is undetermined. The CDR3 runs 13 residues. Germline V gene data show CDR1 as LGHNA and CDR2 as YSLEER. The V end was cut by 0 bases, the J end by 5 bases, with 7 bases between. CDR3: CASSQDSWTEAFF. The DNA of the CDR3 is TGCGCCAGCAGCCAAGATAGTTGGACTGAAGCTTTCTTT.

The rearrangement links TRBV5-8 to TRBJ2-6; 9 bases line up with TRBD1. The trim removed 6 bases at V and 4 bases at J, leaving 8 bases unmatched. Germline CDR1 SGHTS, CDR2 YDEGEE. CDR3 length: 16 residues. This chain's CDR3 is CASTEPGTGGANVLTF. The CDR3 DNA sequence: TGTGCCAGCACGGAACCGGGGACAGGGGGGGCCAACGTCCTGACTTTC.

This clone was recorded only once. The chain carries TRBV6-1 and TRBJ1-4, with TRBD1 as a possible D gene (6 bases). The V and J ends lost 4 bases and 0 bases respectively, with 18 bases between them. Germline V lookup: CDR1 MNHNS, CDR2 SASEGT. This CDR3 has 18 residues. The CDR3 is CASSGDQRQAATNEKLFF. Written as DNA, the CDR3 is TGTGCCAGCAGTGGCGATCAAAGACAGGCAGCAACTAATGAAAAACTGTTTTTT.

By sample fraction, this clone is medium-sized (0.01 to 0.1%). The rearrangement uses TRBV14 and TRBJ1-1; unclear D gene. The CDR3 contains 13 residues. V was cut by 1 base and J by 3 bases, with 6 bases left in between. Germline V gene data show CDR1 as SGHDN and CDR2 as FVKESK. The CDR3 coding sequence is TGTGCCAGCAGCCAAGTAATCCACACTGAAGCTTTCTTT. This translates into CASSQVIHTEAFF.

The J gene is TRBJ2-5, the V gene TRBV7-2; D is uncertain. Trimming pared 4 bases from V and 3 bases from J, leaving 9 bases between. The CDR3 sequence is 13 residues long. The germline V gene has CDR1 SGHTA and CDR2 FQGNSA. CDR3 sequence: CASSSWAEETQYF. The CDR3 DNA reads TGTGCCAGCAGCTCGTGGGCCGAAGAGACCCAGTACTTC. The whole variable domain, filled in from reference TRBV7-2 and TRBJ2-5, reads GAGVSQSPSNKVTEKGKDVELRCDPISGHTALYWYRQSLGQGLEFLIYFQGNSAPDKSGLPSDRFSAERTGGSVSTLTIQRTQQEDSAVYLCASSSWAEETQYFGPGTRLLVL.

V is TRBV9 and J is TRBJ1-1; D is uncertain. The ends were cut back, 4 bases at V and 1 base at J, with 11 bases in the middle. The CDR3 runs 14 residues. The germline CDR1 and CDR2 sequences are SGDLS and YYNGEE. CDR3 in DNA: TGTGCCAGCAGCCCCGTGGAGGGGAACACTGAAGCTTTCTTT. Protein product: CASSPVEGNTEAFF.

CDR3 DNA: TGTGCCTGGAGTGTACTAACCGTACAGGTGAACACTGAAGCTTTCTTT. It codes for CAWSVLTVQVNTEAFF. The rearrangement uses TRBV30 and TRBJ1-1; D perhaps matches TRBD1 (5 bases). Trimming left V 0 bases short and J 0 bases short, with 14 bases between. Germline CDR1 is GTSNPN and CDR2 is SVGIG (reference sequence). The CDR3 has 16 residues.

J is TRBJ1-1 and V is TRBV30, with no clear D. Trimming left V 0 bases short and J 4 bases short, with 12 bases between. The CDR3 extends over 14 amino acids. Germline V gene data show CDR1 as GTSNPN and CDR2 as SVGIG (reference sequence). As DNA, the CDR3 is TGTGCCTGGAGTGTAAATAGGTGGAGCACTGAAGCTTTCTTT. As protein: CAWSVNRWSTEAFF.

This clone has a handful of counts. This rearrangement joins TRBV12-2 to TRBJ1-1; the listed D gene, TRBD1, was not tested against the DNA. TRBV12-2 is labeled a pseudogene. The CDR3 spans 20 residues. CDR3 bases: TGTGCAAGTCGTTACCGGGACAGGGTACTCCAACCGACGGCGAACACTGAAGCTTTCTTT. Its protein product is CASRYRDRVLQPTANTEAFF.

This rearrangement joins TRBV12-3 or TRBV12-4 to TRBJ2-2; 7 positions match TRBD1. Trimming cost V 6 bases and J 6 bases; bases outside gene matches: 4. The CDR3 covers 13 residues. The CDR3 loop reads CASRQGRAGELFF. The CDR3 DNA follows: TGTGCCAGCAGACAGGGGCGGGCCGGGGAGCTGTTTTTT.

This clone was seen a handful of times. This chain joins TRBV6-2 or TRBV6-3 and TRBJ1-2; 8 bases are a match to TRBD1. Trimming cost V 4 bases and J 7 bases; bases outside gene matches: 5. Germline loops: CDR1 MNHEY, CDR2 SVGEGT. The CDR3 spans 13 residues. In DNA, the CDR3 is TGTGCCAGCAGTTCGGGACAGGTCTTTGGCTACACCTTC. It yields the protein CASSSGQVFGYTF.

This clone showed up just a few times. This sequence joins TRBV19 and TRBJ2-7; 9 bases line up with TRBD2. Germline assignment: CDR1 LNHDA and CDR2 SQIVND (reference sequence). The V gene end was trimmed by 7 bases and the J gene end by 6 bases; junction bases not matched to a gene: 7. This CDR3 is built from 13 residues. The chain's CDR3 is CASTFSGGGEQYF. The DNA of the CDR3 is TGTGCCAGTACTTTTAGCGGGGGAGGCGAGCAGTACTTC.

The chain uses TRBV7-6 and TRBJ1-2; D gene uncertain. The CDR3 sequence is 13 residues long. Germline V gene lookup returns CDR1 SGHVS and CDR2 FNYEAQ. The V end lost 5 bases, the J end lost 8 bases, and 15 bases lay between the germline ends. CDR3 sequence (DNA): TGTGCCAGCAGCCTGCCGGGAGGAGGAGGCTACACCTTC. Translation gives CASSLPGGGGYTF.